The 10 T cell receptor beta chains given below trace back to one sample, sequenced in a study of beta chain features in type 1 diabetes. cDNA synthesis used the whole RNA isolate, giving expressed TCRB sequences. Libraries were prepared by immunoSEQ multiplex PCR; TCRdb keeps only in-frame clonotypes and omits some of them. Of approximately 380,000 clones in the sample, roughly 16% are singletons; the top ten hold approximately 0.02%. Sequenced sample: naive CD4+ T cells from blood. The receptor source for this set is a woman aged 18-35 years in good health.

CDR3 DNA: TGTGCCAGCAGCTTATTAGGGGAACACTACGAGCAGTACTTC. It specifies CASSLLGEHYEQYF. V usage is TRBV7-9 and J usage is TRBJ2-7, with D perhaps TRBD1 (5 bases). The CDR3 sequence is 14 residues long. Per germline, CDR1 SEHNR and CDR2 FQNEAQ (reference sequence). With 2 bases removed from V and 3 bases from J, the gap between germline ends came to 11 bases.

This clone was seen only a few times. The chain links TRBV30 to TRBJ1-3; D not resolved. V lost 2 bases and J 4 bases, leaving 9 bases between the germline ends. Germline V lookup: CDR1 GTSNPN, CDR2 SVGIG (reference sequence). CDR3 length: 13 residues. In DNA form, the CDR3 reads TGTGCCTGGAGTATGAGCCGCGGAAACACCATATATTTT. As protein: CAWSMSRGNTIYF.

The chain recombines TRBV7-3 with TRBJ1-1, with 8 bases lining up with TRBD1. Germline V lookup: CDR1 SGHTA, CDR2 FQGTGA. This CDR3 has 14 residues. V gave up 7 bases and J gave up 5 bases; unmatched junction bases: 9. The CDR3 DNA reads TGTGCCAGCACCTCAGGACAGGGAGGTACTGAAGCTTTCTTT. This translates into CASTSGQGGTEAFF.

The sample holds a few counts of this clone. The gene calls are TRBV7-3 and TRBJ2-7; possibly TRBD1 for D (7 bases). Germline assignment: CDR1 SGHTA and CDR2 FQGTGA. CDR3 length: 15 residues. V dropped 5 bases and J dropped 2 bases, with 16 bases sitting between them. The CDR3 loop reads CASSRGTEEAYEQYF. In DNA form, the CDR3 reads TGTGCCAGCAGCCGGGGGACAGAAGAAGCCTACGAGCAGTACTTC.

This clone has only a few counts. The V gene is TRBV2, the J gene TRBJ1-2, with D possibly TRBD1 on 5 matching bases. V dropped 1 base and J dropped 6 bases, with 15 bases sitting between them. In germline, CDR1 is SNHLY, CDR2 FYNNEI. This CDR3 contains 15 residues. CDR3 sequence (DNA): TGTGCCAGCAGTGAAGTAGGGGTGGAAATCGATGGCTACACCTTC. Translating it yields CASSEVGVEIDGYTF.

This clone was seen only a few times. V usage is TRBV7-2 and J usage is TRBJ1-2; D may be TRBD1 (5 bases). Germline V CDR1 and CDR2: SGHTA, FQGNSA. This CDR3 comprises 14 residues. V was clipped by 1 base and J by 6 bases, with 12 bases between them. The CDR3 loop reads CASSLGVGGDGYTF. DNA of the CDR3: TGTGCCAGCAGCTTAGGGGTTGGGGGGGATGGCTACACCTTC. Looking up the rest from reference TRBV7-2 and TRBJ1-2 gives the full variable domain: GAGVSQSPSNKVTEKGKDVELRCDPISGHTALYWYRQSLGQGLEFLIYFQGNSAPDKSGLPSDRFSAERTGGSVSTLTIQRTQQEDSAVYLCASSLGVGGDGYTFGSGTRLTVV.

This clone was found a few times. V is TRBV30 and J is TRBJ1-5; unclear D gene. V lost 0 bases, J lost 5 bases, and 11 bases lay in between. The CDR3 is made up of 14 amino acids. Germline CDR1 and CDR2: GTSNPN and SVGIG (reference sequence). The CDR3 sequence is CAWSVVREYQPQHF. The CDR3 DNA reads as TGTGCCTGGAGTGTAGTAAGAGAGTATCAGCCCCAGCATTTT.

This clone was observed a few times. The chain's CDR3 is CASSENGLAANEQFF. The CDR3 nucleotides read TGTGCCAGCAGTGAAAATGGACTAGCGGCTAATGAGCAGTTCTTC. The chain employs TRBV6-1 and TRBJ2-1; 10 bases are a match to TRBD2. The germline V gene encodes CDR1 MNHNS and CDR2 SASEGT. The CDR3 runs 15 residues. The V and J ends lost 2 bases and 7 bases, in that order; junction bases with no gene match: 5.

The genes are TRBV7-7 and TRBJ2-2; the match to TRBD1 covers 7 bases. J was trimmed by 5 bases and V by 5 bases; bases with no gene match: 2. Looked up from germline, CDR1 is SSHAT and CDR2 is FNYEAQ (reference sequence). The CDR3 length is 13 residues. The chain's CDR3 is CASSPTGTGELFF. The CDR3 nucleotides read TGTGCCAGCAGCCCGACAGGGACCGGGGAGCTGTTTTTT.

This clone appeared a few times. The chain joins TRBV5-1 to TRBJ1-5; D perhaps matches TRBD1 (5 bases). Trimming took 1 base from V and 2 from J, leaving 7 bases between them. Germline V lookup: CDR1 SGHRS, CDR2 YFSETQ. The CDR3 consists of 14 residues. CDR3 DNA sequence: TGCGCCAGCAGCTTGATAGGGGGCAATCAGCCCCAGCATTTT. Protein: CASSLIGGNQPQHF.